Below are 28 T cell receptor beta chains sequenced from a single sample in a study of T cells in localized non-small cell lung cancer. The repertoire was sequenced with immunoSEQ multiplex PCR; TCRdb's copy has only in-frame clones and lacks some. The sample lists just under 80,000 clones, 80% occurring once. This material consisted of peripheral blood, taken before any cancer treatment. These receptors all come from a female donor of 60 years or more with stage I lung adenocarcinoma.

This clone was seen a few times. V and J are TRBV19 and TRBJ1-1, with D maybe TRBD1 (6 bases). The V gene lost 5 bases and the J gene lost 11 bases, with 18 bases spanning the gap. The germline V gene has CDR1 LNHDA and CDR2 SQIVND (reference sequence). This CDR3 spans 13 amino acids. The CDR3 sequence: CASSPGGWISAFF. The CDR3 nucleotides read TGTGCCAGTAGTCCGGGGGGCTGGATATCGGCTTTCTTT.

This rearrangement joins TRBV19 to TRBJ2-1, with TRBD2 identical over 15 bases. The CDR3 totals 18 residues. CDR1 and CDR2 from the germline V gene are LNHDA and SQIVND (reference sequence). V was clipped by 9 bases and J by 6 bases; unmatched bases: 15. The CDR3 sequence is CASQGFGLAGGVGNEQFF. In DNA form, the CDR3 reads TGTGCCAGCCAGGGGTTTGGACTAGCGGGAGGGGTGGGCAATGAGCAGTTCTTC.

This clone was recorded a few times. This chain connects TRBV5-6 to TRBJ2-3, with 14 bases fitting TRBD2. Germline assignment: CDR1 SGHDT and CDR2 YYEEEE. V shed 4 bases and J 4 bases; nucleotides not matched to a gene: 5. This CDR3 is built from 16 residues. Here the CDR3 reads CASSEGLAGDPDTQYF. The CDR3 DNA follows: TGTGCCAGCAGCGAGGGACTAGCGGGAGATCCAGATACGCAGTATTTT. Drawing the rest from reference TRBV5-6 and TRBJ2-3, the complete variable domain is DAGVTQSPTHLIKTRGQQVTLRCSPKSGHDTVSWYQQALGQGPQFIFQYYEEEERQRGNFPDRFSGHQFPNYSSELNVNALLLGDSALYLCASSEGLAGDPDTQYFGPGTRLTVL.

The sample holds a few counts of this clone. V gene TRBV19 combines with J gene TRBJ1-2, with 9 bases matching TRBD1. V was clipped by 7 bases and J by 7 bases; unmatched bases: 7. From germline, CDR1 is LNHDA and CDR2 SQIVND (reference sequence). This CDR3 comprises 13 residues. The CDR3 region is CASTRTGAFGYTF. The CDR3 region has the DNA TGTGCCAGTACCAGGACAGGGGCCTTTGGCTACACCTTC.

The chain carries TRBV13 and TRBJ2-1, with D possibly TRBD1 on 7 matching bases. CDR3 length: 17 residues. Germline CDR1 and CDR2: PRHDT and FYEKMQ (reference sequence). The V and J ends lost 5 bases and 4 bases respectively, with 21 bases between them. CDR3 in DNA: TGTGCCAGCAGCACAAATATCGGACAGGACTATTACAATGAGCAGTTCTTC. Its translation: CASSTNIGQDYYNEQFF.

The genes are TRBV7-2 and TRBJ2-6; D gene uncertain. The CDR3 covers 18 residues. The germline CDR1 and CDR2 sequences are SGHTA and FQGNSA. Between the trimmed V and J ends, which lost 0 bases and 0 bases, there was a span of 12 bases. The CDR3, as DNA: TGTGCCAGCAGCTTAGCGCTACAGACCCACTCTGGGGCCAACGTCCTGACTTTC. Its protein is CASSLALQTHSGANVLTF.

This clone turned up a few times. CDR3: CASTPGGTGNTIYF. The CDR3 nucleotides are TGTGCCAGTACTCCCGGGGGTACTGGAAACACCATATATTTT. The chain uses TRBV19 and TRBJ1-3, with D maybe TRBD1 (5 bases). Germline CDR1 reads LNHDA; CDR2 reads SQIVND (reference sequence). This CDR3 is 14 amino acids long. V was clipped by 7 bases and J by 2 bases, with 12 bases between them.

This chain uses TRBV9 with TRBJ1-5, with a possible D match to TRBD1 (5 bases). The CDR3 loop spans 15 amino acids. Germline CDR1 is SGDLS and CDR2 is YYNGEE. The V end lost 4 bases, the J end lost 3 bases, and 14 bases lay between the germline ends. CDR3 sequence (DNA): TGTGCCAGCAGCCAGACTGCAGGGAACAATCAGCCCCAGCATTTT. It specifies CASSQTAGNNQPQHF.

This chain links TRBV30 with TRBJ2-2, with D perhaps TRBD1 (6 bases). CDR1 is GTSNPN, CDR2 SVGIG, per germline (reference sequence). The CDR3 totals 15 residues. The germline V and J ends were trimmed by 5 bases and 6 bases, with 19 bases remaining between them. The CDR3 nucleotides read TGTGCCTGGTCCTCAGGGGTTCCAGGGGCCGGGGAGCTGTTTTTT. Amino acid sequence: CAWSSGVPGAGELFF.

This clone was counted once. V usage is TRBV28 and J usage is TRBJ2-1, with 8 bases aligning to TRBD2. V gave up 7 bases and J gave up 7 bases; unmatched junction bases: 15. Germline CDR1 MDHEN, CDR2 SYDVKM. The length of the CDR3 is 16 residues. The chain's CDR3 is CASKGRGRGARNEQFF. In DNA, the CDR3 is TGTGCCAGCAAAGGTCGTGGGCGGGGGGCTCGGAATGAGCAGTTCTTC.

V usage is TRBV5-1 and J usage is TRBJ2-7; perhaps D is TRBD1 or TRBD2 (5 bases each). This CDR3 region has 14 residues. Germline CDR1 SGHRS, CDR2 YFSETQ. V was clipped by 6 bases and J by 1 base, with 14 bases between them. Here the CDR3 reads CASKSGTESYEQYF. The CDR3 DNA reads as TGCGCCAGCAAATCGGGGACCGAATCCTACGAGCAGTACTTC. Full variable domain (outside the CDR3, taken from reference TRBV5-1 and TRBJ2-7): KAGVTQTPRYLIKTRGQQVTLSCSPISGHRSVSWYQQTPGQGLQFLFEYFSETQRNKGNFPGRFSGRQFSNSRSEMNVSTLELGDSALYLCASKSGTESYEQYFGPGTRLTVT.

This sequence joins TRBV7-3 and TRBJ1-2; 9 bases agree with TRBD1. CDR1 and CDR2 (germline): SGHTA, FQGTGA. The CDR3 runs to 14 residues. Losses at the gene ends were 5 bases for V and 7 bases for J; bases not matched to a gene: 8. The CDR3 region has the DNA TGTGCCAGCAGCGGAAGGGGGACAGGGTTTGGCTACACCTTC. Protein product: CASSGRGTGFGYTF.

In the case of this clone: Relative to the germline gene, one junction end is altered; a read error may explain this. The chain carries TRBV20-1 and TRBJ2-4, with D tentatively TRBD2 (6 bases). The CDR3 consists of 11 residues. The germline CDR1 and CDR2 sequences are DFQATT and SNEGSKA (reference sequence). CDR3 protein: CSARDLGLARF. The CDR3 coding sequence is TGCAGTGCTAGAGATTTGGGACTGGCACGGTTC.

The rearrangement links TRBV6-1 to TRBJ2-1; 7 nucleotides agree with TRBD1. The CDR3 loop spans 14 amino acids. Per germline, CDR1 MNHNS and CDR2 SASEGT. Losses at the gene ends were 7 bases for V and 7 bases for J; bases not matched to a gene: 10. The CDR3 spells CASIEGQTMNEQFF. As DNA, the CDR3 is TGTGCCAGCATCGAGGGACAGACTATGAATGAGCAGTTCTTC.

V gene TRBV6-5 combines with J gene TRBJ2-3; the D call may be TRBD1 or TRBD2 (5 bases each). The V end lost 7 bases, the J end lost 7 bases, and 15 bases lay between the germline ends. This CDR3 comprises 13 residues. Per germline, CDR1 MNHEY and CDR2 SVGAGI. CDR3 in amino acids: CASNDPGRNTQYF. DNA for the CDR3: TGTGCCAGCAATGATCCGGGGCGGAATACGCAGTATTTT.

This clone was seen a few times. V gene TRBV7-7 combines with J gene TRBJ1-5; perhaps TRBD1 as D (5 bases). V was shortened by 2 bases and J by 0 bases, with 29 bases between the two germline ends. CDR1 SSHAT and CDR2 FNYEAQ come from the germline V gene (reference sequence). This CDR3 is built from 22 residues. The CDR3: CASSLLWEPGPVPNYSNQPQHF. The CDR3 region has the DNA TGTGCCAGCAGCTTACTTTGGGAACCGGGACCGGTACCGAATTATAGCAATCAGCCCCAGCATTTT.

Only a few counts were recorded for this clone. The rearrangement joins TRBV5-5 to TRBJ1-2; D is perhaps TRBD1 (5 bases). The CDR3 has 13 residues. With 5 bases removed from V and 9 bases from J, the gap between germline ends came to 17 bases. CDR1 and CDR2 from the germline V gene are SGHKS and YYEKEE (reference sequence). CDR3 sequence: CASSSTGVGSYTF. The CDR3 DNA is TGTGCCAGCAGTTCGACGGGGGTAGGGAGCTACACCTTC.

In DNA form, the CDR3 reads TGTGCCAGCAGTCCAGGGGCAGCTAACTATGGCTACACCTTC. Translating gives CASSPGAANYGYTF. The chain employs TRBV27 and TRBJ1-2, with D possibly TRBD1 on 6 matching bases. The CDR3 consists of 14 residues. Trimming shortened V by 5 bases and J by 0 bases, and 10 bases separated the two germline ends. Germline-derived CDR1 and CDR2 are MNHEY and SMNVEV (reference sequence).

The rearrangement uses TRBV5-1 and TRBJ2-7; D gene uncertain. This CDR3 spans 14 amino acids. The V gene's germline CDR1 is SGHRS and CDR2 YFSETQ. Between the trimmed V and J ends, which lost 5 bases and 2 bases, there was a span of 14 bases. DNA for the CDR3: TGCGCCAGCAGAGCAAAGCTGGAAACCTACGAGCAGTACTTC. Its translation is CASRAKLETYEQYF.

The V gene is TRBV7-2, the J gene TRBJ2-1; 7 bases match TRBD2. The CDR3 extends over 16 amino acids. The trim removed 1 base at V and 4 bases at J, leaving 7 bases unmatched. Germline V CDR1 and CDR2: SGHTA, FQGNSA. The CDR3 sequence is CASSLVSSGVYNEQFF. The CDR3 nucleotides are TGTGCCAGCAGCTTAGTATCCAGCGGGGTTTACAATGAGCAGTTCTTC.

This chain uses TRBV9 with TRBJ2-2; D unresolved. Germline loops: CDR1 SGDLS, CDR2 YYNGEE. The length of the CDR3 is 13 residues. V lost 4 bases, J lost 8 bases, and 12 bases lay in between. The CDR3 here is CASSWATAGELFF. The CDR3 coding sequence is TGTGCCAGCAGCTGGGCTACAGCGGGGGAGCTGTTTTTT.

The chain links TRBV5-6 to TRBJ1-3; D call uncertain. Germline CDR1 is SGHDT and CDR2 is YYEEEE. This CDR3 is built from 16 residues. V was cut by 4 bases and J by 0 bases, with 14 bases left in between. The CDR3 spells CASSPSLWSSGNTIYF. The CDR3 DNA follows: TGTGCCAGCAGCCCCTCCTTGTGGTCCTCTGGAAACACCATATATTTT.

The CDR3 bases are TGTGCCAGCAGTGGCGAAGTGATCTATGGCTACACCTTC. This encodes CASSGEVIYGYTF. V gene TRBV28 combines with J gene TRBJ1-2; D call uncertain. The CDR3 covers 13 residues. Trimming stripped 5 bases from V and 4 bases from J, with 11 bases between. Germline-derived CDR1 and CDR2 are MDHEN and SYDVKM.

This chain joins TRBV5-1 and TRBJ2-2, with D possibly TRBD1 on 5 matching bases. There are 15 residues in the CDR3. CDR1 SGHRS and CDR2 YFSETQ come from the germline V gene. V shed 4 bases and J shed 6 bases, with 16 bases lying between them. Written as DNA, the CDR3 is TGCGCCAGCAGCCCGGTCGCAGGGTTACCCGGGGAGCTGTTTTTT. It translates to CASSPVAGLPGELFF.

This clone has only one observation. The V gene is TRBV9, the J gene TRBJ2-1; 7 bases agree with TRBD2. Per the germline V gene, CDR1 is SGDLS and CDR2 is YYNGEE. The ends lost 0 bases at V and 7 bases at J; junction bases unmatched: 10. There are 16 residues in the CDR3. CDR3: CASSVVPGLPSNEQFF. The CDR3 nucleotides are TGTGCCAGCAGCGTAGTCCCGGGACTACCTTCGAATGAGCAGTTCTTC. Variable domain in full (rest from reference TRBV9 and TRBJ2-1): DSGVTQTPKHLITATGQRVTLRCSPRSGDLSVYWYQQSLDQGLQFLIQYYNGEERAKGNILERFSAQQFPDLHSELNLSSLELGDSALYFCASSVVPGLPSNEQFFGPGTRLTVL.

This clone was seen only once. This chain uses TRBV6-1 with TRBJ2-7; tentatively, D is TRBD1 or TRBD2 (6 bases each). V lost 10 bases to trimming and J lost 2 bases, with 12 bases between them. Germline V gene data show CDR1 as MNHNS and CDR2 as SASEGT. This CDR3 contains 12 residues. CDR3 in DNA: TGTGCCATCGGGGGCGCAGCCTACGAGCAGTACTTC. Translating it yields CAIGGAAYEQYF.

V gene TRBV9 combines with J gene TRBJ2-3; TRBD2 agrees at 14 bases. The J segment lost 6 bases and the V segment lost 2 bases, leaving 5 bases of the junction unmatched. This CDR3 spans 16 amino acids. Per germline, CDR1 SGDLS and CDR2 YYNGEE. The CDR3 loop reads CASSVRTSGGLDTQYF. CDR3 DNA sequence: TGTGCCAGCAGCGTTAGGACTAGCGGGGGGCTGGATACGCAGTATTTT.

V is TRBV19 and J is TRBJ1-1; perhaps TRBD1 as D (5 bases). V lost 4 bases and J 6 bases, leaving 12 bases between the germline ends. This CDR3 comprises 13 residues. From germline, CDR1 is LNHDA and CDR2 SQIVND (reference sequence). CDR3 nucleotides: TGTGCCAGTAGTAATACCTTGGGGCCTGAAGCTTTCTTT. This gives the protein CASSNTLGPEAFF.